This TCR beta chain emerged from a study of Ad26.COV2.S vaccination and SARS-CoV-2 variants. Study information: A participant enrolled in the COV1001 Ad26.COV2.S trial arm provided the sample.

The protocol was immunoSEQ multiplex PCR, while the TCRdb copy is restricted to in-frame clones and leaves out a portion. The table has roughly 320,000 clones, roughly 80% seen once. Documented treatment: around 19 received Ad26.COV2.S at low or high dose, single or two shots; several received placebo; per-sample allocation not given. Vaccine and placebo recipients were sampled on day 63 after the first injection. CDR1 and CDR2 (germline): SGHTA, FQGNSA. V lost 3 bases and J lost 2, with 11 bases in between. CDR3 length: 15 residues. The receptor comes from a person aged 18-65 years who received the Ad26.COV2.S COVID-19 vaccine or a placebo. The material sequenced was peripheral blood, taken in a trial of Ad26.COV2.S vaccine versus placebo. The chain has TRBV7-2 and TRBJ2-1; D unclear. The CDR3 DNA sequence: TGTGCCAGCAGCTTGGGTACCTCGGCCTACAATGAGCAGTTCTTC. This gives the protein CASSLGTSAYNEQFF.